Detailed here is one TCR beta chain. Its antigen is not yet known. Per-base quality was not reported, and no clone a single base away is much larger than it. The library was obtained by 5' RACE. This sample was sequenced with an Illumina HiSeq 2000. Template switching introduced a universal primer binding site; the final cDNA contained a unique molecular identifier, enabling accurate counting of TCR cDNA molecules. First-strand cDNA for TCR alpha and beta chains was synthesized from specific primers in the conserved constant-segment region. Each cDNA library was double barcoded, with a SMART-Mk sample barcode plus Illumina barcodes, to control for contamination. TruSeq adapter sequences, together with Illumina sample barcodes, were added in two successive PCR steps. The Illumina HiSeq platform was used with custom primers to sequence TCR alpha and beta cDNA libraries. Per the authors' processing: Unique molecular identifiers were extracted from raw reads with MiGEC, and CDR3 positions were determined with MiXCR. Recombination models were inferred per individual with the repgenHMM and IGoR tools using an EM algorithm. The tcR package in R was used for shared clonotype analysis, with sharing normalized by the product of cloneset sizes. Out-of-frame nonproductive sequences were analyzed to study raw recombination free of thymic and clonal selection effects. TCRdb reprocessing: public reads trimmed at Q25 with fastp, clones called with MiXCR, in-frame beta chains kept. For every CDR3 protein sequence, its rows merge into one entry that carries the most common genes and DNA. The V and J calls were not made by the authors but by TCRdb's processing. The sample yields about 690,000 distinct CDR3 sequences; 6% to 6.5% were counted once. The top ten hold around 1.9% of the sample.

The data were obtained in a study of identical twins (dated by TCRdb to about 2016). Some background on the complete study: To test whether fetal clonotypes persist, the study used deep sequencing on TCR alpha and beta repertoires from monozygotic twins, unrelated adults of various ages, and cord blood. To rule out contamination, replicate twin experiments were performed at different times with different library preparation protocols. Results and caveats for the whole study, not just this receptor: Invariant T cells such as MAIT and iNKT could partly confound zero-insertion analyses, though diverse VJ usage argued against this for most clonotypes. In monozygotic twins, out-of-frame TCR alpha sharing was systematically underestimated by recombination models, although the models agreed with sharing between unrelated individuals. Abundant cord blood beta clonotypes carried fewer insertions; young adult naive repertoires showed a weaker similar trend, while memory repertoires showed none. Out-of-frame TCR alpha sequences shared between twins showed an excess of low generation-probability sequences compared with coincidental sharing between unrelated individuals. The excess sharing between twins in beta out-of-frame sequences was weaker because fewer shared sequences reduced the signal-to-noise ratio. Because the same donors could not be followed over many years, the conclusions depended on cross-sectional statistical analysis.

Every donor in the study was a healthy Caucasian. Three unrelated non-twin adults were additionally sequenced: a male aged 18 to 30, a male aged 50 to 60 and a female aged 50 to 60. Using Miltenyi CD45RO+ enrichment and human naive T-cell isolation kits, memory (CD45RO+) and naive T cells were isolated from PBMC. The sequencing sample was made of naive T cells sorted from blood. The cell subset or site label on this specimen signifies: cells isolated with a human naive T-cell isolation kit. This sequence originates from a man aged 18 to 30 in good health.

The base sequence is TGCAGTGCTAGGGTCTTTGCGGGATCCCCCGACGAGCAGTACTTC. Its translation reads: CSARVFAGSPDEQYF. The V and J genes are TRBV20-1 and TRBJ2-7; possibly the D gene is TRBD2, per 6 matching bases. The germline V gene (reference sequence) provides CDR1 DFQATT and CDR2 SNEGSKA. Trimming removed 3 bases from V and 5 bases from J, leaving 20 bases between the germline ends. Inclusive of the bounding cysteine and phenylalanine, the CDR3 is 15 residues long. Only CDR3 DNA remains: 45 bases, in frame from the first base.